This T cell receptor beta chain was observed in a study of shared clonotypes between healthy human individuals. Study processing details: ImmunoSEQ supplied junction-only sequences lacking quality scores, so filtering was different. Sequencing was performed with immunoSEQ multiplex PCR; in TCRdb, only in-frame clones are kept and a portion is missing. V, J and clone size are those of that table, while D and trimming were read from the DNA. This sample has under 1 million clones, with 80% to 95% found just once. Positive CCR7 selection of CD45RO-negative cells yielded the naive CD8 cells, and terminally differentiated effector memory CD45RA+ cells were excluded. Donors were healthy HIV-negative adults without recently reported acute infections or vaccinations. Germline CDR1 SGHDN, CDR2 FVKESK. CDR3 length: 18 amino acids. J was trimmed by 0 bases and V by 3 bases; bases with no gene match: 5.

The specimen sequenced was naive CD8+ T cells sorted from blood. The sequence derives from a man in his thirties or forties in good health. The chain is built from TRBV14 and TRBJ2-6, with TRBD1 matching over 10 bases. CDR3 DNA: TGTGCCAGCAGCCACGGGACAGGGGCCTTCTCTGGGGCCAACGTCCTGACTTTC. This sequence encodes CASSHGTGAFSGANVLTF.